Below are 9 T cell receptor beta chains sequenced from a single sample in a study of OX40 agonist ivuxolimab in advanced cancers. Clones were sequenced by immunoSEQ multiplex PCR, and TCRdb holds only the in-frame ones, with some missing. The sample holds 25,000 to 35,000 clones, around four fifths seen once. The sequencing here drew on CD4+ or CD8+ T cells sorted from blood, taken in a trial of the OX40 agonist ivuxolimab. Receptors originate from an adult with an advanced solid tumor such as melanoma, head and neck, liver or kidney cancer.

The chain links TRBV7-7 to TRBJ1-6; possible D gene TRBD1, 5 bases. The CDR3 runs to 19 residues. Germline lookup yields CDR1 SSHAT and CDR2 FNYEAQ (reference sequence). V gave up 9 bases and J gave up 14 bases, with 38 bases separating them. CDR3 in DNA: TGTGCCAGTCGGCACCGGGGCCTTCGGCCCTCCACGCCTTCTTCGGCCCTCCACTTT. Its protein is CASRHRGLRPSTPSSALHF. The whole variable domain, filled in from reference TRBV7-7 and TRBJ1-6, reads GAGVSQSPRYKVTKRGQDVTLRCDPISSHATLYWYQQALGQGPEFLTYFNYEAQPDKSGLPSDRFSAERPEGSISTLTIQRTEQRDSAMYRCASRHRGLRPSTPSSALHFGNGTRLTVT.

This clone occurred once. V usage is TRBV15 and J usage is TRBJ1-3; the match to TRBD1 covers 8 bases. Losses at the gene ends were 3 bases for V and 3 bases for J; bases not matched to a gene: 4. The CDR3 has 15 amino acids. CDR1 and CDR2 from the germline V gene are LNHNV and YYDKDF (reference sequence). CDR3 nucleotide sequence: TGTGCCACCAGCAGGGACAGGGCCCGTGGAAACACCATATATTTT. This sequence encodes CATSRDRARGNTIYF.

The genes are TRBV7-2 and TRBJ1-2; 11 bases agree with TRBD1. The CDR3 spans 17 residues. Germline-derived CDR1 and CDR2 are SGHTA and FQGNSA. Trimming removed 4 bases from V and 0 bases from J; junction bases left unmatched: 7. The DNA for the CDR3 is TGTGCCAGCAGCTCCTGGACAGGGGGCGCAGCTAACTATGGCTACACCTTC. Residues: CASSSWTGGAANYGYTF.

The chain recombines TRBV5-4 with TRBJ2-2; a weak D match, TRBD1 (6 bases). CDR3 length: 15 residues. CDR1 is SGHNT, CDR2 YYREEE, per germline (reference sequence). Trimming pared 3 bases from V and 2 bases from J, leaving 11 bases between. The CDR3 DNA is TGTGCCAGCAGCTCCGGGACACTCAACACCGGGGAGCTGTTTTTT. Translation: CASSSGTLNTGELFF. Drawing the rest from reference TRBV5-4 and TRBJ2-2, the complete variable domain is ETGVTQSPTHLIKTRGQQVTLRCSSQSGHNTVSWYQQALGQGPQFIFQYYREEENGRGNFPPRFSGLQFPNYSSELNVNALELDDSALYLCASSSGTLNTGELFFGEGSRLTVL.

The genes are TRBV4-1 and TRBJ2-7; 8 positions match TRBD1. CDR1 and CDR2 from the germline V gene are MGHRA and YSYEKL. The CDR3 runs to 15 residues. J was trimmed by 2 bases and V by 1 base; bases with no gene match: 4. The CDR3, as DNA: TGCGCCAGCAGCCAAGGGACAGGGTGGGCCTACGAGCAGTACTTC. Translated, it gives CASSQGTGWAYEQYF.

The genes are TRBV21-1 and TRBJ1-1. TRBV21-1 is marked as a pseudogene. This CDR3 spans 12 amino acids. CDR3 in amino acids: CASSKAENEAFF. The CDR3 nucleotides are TGTGCCAGCAGCAAAGCAGAAAATGAAGCTTTCTTT.

The V gene is TRBV6-6, the J gene TRBJ1-4; 7 bases agree with TRBD1. This CDR3 is built from 14 residues. V trimming: 6 bases; J trimming: 0 bases; junction bases outside the gene matches: 1. Germline V gives CDR1 MNHNY, CDR2 SVGAGI (reference sequence). The CDR3 bases are TGTGCCAGCAGCGGGACAGCAACTAATGAAAAACTGTTTTTT. This sequence encodes CASSGTATNEKLFF.

This CDR3 reads CASSQTGSLLHF. DNA of the CDR3: TGCGCCAGCAGCCAAACTGGGAGTCTCCTCCACTTT. The genes are TRBV4-3 and TRBJ1-6; no firm D call. The CDR3 is 12 residues long. Germline CDR1 LGHNA, CDR2 YSLEER. With 2 bases removed from V and 15 bases from J, the gap between germline ends came to 11 bases.

The V and J genes are TRBV4-3 and TRBJ1-3; D is unclear. V was cut by 0 bases and J by 1 base, with 10 bases left in between. The CDR3 extends over 16 amino acids. Germline assignment: CDR1 LGHNA and CDR2 YSLEER. The chain's CDR3 is CASSQDHEGSGNTIYF. CDR3 bases: TGCGCCAGCAGCCAAGATCACGAGGGTTCTGGAAACACCATATATTTT.